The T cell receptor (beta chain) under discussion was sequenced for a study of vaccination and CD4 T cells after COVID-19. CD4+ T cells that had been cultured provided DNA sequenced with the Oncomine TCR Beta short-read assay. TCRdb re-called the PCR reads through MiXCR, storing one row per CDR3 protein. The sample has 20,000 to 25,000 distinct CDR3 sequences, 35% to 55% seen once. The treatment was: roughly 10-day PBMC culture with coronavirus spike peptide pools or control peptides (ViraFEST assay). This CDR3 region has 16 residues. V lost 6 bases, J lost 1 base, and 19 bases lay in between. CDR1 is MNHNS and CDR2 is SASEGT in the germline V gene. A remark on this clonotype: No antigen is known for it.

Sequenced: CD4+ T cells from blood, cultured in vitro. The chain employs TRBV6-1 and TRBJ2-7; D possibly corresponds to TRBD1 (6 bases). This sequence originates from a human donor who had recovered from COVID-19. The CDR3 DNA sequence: TGTGCCAGCAGATCGGACCGGGACACCTTATCCTACGAGCAGTACTTC. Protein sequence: CASRSDRDTLSYEQYF.